This T cell receptor (beta chain) was documented in a study of early T cells in non-severe SARS-CoV-2 infection. One entry per CDR3 protein results from TCRdb running MiXCR on the 5' RACE reads. Of some 45,000 distinct CDR3 sequences listed, approximately 4% are singletons. This clonotype was counted ten times or more. Sequencing input: whole blood. This clonotype was obtained from an adult who was a healthcare worker with PCR-confirmed SARS-CoV-2 infection or an uninfected control (not recorded which).

The DNA for the CDR3 is TGTGCCAGCAGGAGTCGTTTGTCGGGGAATTCACCCCTCCACTTT. This codes for CASRSRLSGNSPLHF. The chain links TRBV2 to TRBJ1-6; D is undetermined. V was pared by 6 bases and J by 7 bases, with 16 bases between. The CDR3 contains 15 residues. Germline loops: CDR1 SNHLY, CDR2 FYNNEI.